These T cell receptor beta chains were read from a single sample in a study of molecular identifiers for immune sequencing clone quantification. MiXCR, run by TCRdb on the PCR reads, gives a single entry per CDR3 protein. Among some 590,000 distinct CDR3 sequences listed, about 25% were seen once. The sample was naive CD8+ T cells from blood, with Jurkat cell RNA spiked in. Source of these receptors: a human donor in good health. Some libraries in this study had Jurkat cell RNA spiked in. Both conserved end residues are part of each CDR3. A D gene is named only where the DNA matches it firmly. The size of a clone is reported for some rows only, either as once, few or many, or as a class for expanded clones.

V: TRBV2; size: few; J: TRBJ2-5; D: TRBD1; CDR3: CASRPDRGEEETQYF; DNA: TGTGCCAGCAGACCTGACAGGGGGGAGGAAGAGACCCAGTACTTC
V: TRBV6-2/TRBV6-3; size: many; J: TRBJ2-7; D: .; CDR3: CAVDAGVSEQYF; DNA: TGTGCCGTGGATGCAGGGGTCAGCGAGCAGTACTTC
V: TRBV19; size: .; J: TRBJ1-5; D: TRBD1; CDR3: CASSTGTGYNQPQHF; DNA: TGTGCCAGTAGTACAGGGACAGGTTATAATCAGCCCCAGCATTTT
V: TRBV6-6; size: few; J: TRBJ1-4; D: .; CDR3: CASSSPGIAPTNEKLFF; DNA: TGTGCCAGCAGTTCACCCGGGATAGCGCCAACTAATGAAAAACTGTTTTTT
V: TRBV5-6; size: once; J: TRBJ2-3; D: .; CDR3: CASRPAGASTDTQYF; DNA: TGTGCCAGCAGACCGGCAGGGGCCAGCACAGATACGCAGTATTTT
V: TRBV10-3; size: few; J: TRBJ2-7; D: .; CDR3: CAISDPSLPYEQYF; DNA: TGTGCCATCAGTGACCCCAGCTTGCCCTACGAGCAGTACTTC
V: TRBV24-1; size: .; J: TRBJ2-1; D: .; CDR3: CATSPRVPYNEQFF; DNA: TGTGCCACCAGTCCCAGGGTCCCCTACAATGAGCAGTTCTTC
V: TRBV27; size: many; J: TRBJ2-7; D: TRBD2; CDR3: CASSWSSGTHLGLYF; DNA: TGTGCCAGCAGTTGGTCTAGCGGGACCCACCTTGGTTTGTACTTC
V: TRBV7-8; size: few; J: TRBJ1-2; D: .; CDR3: CASSPPSVNGYTF; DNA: TGTGCCAGCAGCCCCCCGTCAGTTAATGGCTACACCTTC
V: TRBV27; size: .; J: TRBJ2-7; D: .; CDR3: CASSLFGRSSYEQYF; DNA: TGTGCCAGCAGTTTATTTGGCAGAAGCTCCTACGAGCAGTACTTC
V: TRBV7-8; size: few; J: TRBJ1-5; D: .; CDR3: CASSTRPGSNQPQHF; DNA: TGTGCCAGCAGCACCCGGCCAGGGAGCAATCAGCCCCAGCATTTT
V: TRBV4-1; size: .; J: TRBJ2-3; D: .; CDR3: CASSQDVGGISTDTQYF; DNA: TGCGCCAGCAGCCAAGACGTCGGCGGGATCAGCACAGATACGCAGTATTTT
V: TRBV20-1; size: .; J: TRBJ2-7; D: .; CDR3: CSAPRTEAFWYEQYF; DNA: TGCAGTGCACCCCGGACGGAGGCATTTTGGTACGAGCAGTACTTC
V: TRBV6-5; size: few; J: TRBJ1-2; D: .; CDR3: CASSPLSGNYGYTF; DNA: TGTGCCAGCAGCCCCCTCTCAGGGAACTATGGCTACACCTTC
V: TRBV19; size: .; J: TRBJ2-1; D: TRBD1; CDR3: CASSSLTGVGVGYNEQFF; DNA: TGTGCCAGTAGTTCCCTAACAGGGGTTGGCGTTGGATACAATGAGCAGTTCTTC
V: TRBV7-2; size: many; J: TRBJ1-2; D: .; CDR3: CASSLVEGYYGYTF; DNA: TGTGCCAGCAGCTTAGTGGAAGGGTACTATGGCTACACCTTC
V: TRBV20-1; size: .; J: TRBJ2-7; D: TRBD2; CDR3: CSARIAGGPSEQYF; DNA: TGCAGTGCTAGAATAGCGGGAGGGCCCTCCGAGCAGTACTTC
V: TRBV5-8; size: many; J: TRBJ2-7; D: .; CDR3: CASSLGFGAPDEQYF; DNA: TGTGCCAGCAGCTTGGGGTTCGGGGCCCCAGACGAGCAGTACTTC
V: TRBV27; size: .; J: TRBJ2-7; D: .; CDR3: CASSLSAQAYSYEQYF; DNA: TGTGCCAGCAGTTTGAGTGCCCAGGCCTACTCCTACGAGCAGTACTTC
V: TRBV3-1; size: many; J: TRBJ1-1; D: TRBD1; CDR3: CASTAAGGQINTEAFF; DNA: TGTGCCAGCACCGCAGCGGGGGGACAGATTAACACTGAAGCTTTCTTT
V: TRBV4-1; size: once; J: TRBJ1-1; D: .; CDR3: CASSQVLDTEAFF; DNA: TGCGCCAGCAGCCAAGTTCTGGACACTGAAGCTTTCTTT
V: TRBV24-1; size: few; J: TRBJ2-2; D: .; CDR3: CATSVYTGELFF; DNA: TGTGCCACCAGTGTCTACACCGGGGAGCTGTTTTTT
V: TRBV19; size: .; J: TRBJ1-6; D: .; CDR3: CASSVVDRGNSPLHF; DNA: TGTGCCAGTAGTGTAGTGGACCGGGGGAATTCACCCCTCCACTTT
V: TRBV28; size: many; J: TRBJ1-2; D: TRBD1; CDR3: CASSFTGGANYGYTF; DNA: TGTGCCAGCAGCTTCACAGGGGGCGCCAACTATGGCTACACCTTC
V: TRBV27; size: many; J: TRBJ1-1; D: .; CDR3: CASSFSLNTEAFF; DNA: TGTGCCAGCAGTTTCTCGTTGAACACTGAAGCTTTCTTT
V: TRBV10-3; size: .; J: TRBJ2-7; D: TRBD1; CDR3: CAISGGTGGYEQYF; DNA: TGTGCCATCAGTGGGGGGACAGGGGGCTACGAGCAGTACTTC
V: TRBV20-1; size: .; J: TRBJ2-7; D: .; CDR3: CSASPVGRESYEQYF; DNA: TGCAGTGCTAGCCCCGTGGGCAGGGAGTCCTACGAGCAGTACTTC
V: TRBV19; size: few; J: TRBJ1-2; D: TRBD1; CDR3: CATREGAYGYTF; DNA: TGTGCCACCCGGGAGGGGGCATATGGCTACACCTTC
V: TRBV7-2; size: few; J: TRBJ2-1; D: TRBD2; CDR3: CASSRRGGSYNEQFF; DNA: TGTGCCAGCAGTCGACGGGGGGGCTCCTACAATGAGCAGTTCTTC
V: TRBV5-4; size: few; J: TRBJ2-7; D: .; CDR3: CASSLELVPSYEQYF; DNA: TGTGCCAGCAGCTTGGAACTTGTCCCCTCCTACGAGCAGTACTTC
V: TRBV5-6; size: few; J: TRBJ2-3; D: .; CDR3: CASSFPRDSTDTQYF; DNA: TGTGCCAGCAGCTTCCCCCGTGATAGCACAGATACGCAGTATTTT
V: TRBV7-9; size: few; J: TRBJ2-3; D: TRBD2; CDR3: CASGLAGTTNTDTQYF; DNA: TGTGCCAGCGGCTTAGCGGGGACAACCAACACAGATACGCAGTATTTT
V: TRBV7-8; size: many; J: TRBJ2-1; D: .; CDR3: CASSLDVVAGSSYNEQFF; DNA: TGTGCCAGCAGCTTAGATGTGGTGGCAGGGAGCTCCTACAATGAGCAGTTCTTC
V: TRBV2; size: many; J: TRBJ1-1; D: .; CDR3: CATARTPNTEAFF; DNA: TGTGCCACCGCCAGGACGCCGAACACTGAAGCTTTCTTT
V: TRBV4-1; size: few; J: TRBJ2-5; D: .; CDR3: CASSQDPLQGDDQETQYF; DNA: TGCGCCAGCAGCCAAGACCCCCTACAAGGGGATGACCAAGAGACCCAGTACTTC
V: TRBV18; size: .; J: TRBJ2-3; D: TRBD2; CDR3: CASSPVAGGPDTQYF; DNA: TGTGCCAGCTCACCAGTAGCGGGGGGGCCAGATACGCAGTATTTT
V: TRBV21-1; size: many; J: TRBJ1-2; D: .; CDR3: CASITKDPNYGYTF; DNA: TGTGCCAGCATCACAAAGGATCCTAACTATGGCTACACCTTC
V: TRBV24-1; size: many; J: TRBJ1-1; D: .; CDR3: CATSDPTGRKAFF; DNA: TGTGCCACCAGTGATCCCACAGGGAGAAAAGCTTTCTTT
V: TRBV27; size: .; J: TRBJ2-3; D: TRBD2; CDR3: CASSSGTSGSAIPSTDTQYF; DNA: TGTGCCAGCAGTTCCGGGACTAGCGGGAGCGCTATTCCTAGCACAGATACGCAGTATTTT
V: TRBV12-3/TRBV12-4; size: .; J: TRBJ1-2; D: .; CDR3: CASSTGTSTGYTF; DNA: TGTGCCAGCAGTACTGGGACAAGTACCGGCTACACCTTC
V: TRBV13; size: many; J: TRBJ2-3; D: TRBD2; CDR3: CASSSAGEDADTQYF; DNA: TGTGCCAGCAGCTCCGCGGGAGAAGATGCAGATACGCAGTATTTT
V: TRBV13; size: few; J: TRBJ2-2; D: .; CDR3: CASSLVRDTGELFF; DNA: TGTGCCAGCAGCTTGGTCAGGGACACCGGGGAGCTGTTTTTT
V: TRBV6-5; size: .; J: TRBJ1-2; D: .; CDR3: CASSYSMDSSYGYTF; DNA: TGTGCCAGCAGTTACTCGATGGACAGCAGCTATGGCTACACCTTC